Each of the 18 T cell receptor beta chains below was sequenced from the same sample in a study of T cells in Graves' hyperthyroidism and ophthalmopathy. Amplified regions were TCR beta CDR3 sequences from RNA transcripts. Carried out on the TCR CDR3, a first-round RT-PCR used the HTBI primer set. TCRdb itself ran the multiplex PCR reads through MiXCR, one entry per CDR3 protein. This sample has 450,000 to 650,000 distinct CDR3 sequences, with approximately 17% found just once. What was sequenced was blood. Receptors originate from a woman aged 18-30 years with Graves' ophthalmopathy.

The sample holds many counts of this clonotype. This chain joins TRBV24-1 and TRBJ2-3; 7 bases are shared with TRBD2. Germline CDR1 reads KGHDR; CDR2 reads SFDVKD. V shed 0 bases and J 2 bases; nucleotides not matched to a gene: 1. This CDR3 region has 15 residues. The CDR3 here is CATSDLAGDTDTQYF. The CDR3 DNA is TGTGCCACCAGTGATTTGGCGGGGGACACAGATACGCAGTATTTT.

In its sample, this clonotype was seen many times. The chain is built from TRBV10-2 and TRBJ2-1; maybe TRBD2 (6 bases). CDR1 and CDR2 from the germline V gene are WSHSY and SAAADI. The germline V and J ends were trimmed by 1 base and 5 bases, with 15 bases remaining between them. The CDR3 consists of 16 residues. CDR3 in amino acids: CASSEWLRGPNNEQFF. CDR3 DNA: TGCGCCAGCAGTGAGTGGTTGCGGGGACCTAACAATGAGCAGTTCTTC.

The chain recombines TRBV5-1 with TRBJ1-2, with a weak D call TRBD1 (6 bases). The CDR3 covers 15 residues. V lost 0 bases, J lost 4 bases, and 13 bases lay in between. The V gene's germline CDR1 is SGHRS and CDR2 YFSETQ. The CDR3 region has the DNA TGCGCCAGCAGCTTGGACACAGGGAGCGGCTATGGCTACACCTTC. This sequence encodes CASSLDTGSGYGYTF. Using reference TRBV5-1 and TRBJ1-2 for the parts outside the CDR3, the full variable domain is KAGVTQTPRYLIKTRGQQVTLSCSPISGHRSVSWYQQTPGQGLQFLFEYFSETQRNKGNFPGRFSGRQFSNSRSEMNVSTLELGDSALYLCASSLDTGSGYGYTFGSGTRLTVV.

This clonotype was found a few times. The CDR3 spells CASSSGTNSNQPQHF. The CDR3 DNA follows: TGTGCCAGCAGTTCCGGGACAAATAGCAATCAGCCCCAGCATTTT. J is TRBJ1-5 and V is TRBV12-3 or TRBV12-4; D is possibly TRBD1 (6 bases). This CDR3 has 15 amino acids. V lost 4 bases to trimming and J lost 0 bases, with 10 bases between them.

The genes are TRBV9 and TRBJ2-1; 10 bases are shared with TRBD2. The CDR3 has 15 amino acids. Losses at the gene ends were 0 bases for V and 6 bases for J; bases not matched to a gene: 3. In germline, CDR1 is SGDLS, CDR2 YYNGEE. The DNA for the CDR3 is TGTGCCAGCAGCGTAGCGGCTAGCGGGAGCAATGAGCAGTTCTTC. Amino acid sequence: CASSVAASGSNEQFF.

This clonotype was recorded many times. The chain employs TRBV6-2 or TRBV6-3 and TRBJ1-2; D gene unclear. CDR1 and CDR2 (germline): MNHEY, SVGEGT. The CDR3 covers 13 residues. Trimming took 2 bases from V and 1 from J, leaving 5 bases between them. The CDR3: CASSYEDNYGYTF. CDR3 DNA: TGTGCCAGCAGTTACGAAGATAACTATGGCTACACCTTC.

This clonotype was counted a few times. The chain joins TRBV2 to TRBJ1-2; D remains ambiguous. The CDR3 has 14 residues. In germline, CDR1 is SNHLY, CDR2 FYNNEI. V was shortened by 6 bases and J by 0 bases, with 11 bases between the two germline ends. CDR3 sequence: CASSPKSSNYGYTF. DNA for the CDR3: TGTGCCAGCAGCCCGAAGAGCTCTAACTATGGCTACACCTTC.

This clonotype was seen at least ten times. The chain carries TRBV13 and TRBJ1-2; the D is unclear. Germline-derived CDR1 and CDR2 are PRHDT and FYEKMQ (reference sequence). V lost 5 bases and J lost 4, with 14 bases in between. The CDR3 length is 14 residues. This CDR3 reads CASSRERQTYGYTF. DNA of the CDR3: TGTGCCAGCAGCCGAGAGCGGCAGACCTATGGCTACACCTTC.

With respect to this clonotype: A read error may account for a junction end that differs from germline. The V gene is TRBV4-1, the J gene TRBJ2-7; D unresolved. Germline values: CDR1 MGHRA, CDR2 YSYEKL. CDR3 length: 14 amino acids. CDR3 sequence reads: CASGQVGRGGEQYF. For the CDR3, the DNA is TGCGCCAGCGGCCAAGTTGGGCGCGGCGGCGAGCAGTACTTC.

This clonotype was counted at least ten times. The gene calls are TRBV11-1 and TRBJ2-1; 13 bases map to TRBD2. Per the germline V gene, CDR1 is SGHAT and CDR2 is FQDESV (reference sequence). CDR3 length: 17 amino acids. V dropped 1 base and J dropped 8; count of bases not matched to a gene: 8. This CDR3 reads CASSLGAGTSGDDEQFF. CDR3 sequence (DNA): TGTGCCAGCAGCTTAGGGGCGGGGACTAGCGGGGATGATGAGCAGTTCTTC.

This clonotype occurred many times. The chain joins TRBV12-3 or TRBV12-4 to TRBJ1-2; unclear D gene. This CDR3 is 13 amino acids long. V was clipped by 6 bases and J by 3 bases, with 11 bases between them. The CDR3 loop is CASRVGPYYGYTF. The CDR3 nucleotides are TGTGCCAGCAGAGTCGGGCCTTACTATGGCTACACCTTC.

This clonotype was seen ten or more times. This sequence joins TRBV6-1 and TRBJ1-2; 8 bases are a match to TRBD1. Per germline, CDR1 MNHNS and CDR2 SASEGT. Losses at the gene ends were 6 bases for V and 5 bases for J; bases not matched to a gene: 14. The CDR3 runs 16 residues. The CDR3, as DNA: TGTGCCAGCAGAACTCCGACAGGGGCCGGCCGATATGGCTACACCTTC. This codes for CASRTPTGAGRYGYTF.

The chain joins TRBV10-3 to TRBJ1-6, with D perhaps matching TRBD1 (6 bases). CDR1 and CDR2 from the germline V gene are ENHRY and SYGVKD. The CDR3 length is 14 residues. Trimming cost V 2 bases and J 7 bases, with 9 bases left between them. The DNA of the CDR3 is TGTGCCATCAGTGAGAGGACAGAAAATTCACCCCTCCACTTT. Its protein product is CAISERTENSPLHF.

This clonotype was detected ten times or more. V and J are TRBV28 and TRBJ2-2; 9 positions agree with TRBD2. The V and J ends lost 5 bases and 3 bases, in that order; junction bases with no gene match: 10. There are 17 residues in the CDR3. The germline V gene encodes CDR1 MDHEN and CDR2 SYDVKM. The CDR3 sequence is CASSTPVASGDTGELFF. The CDR3 DNA reads TGTGCCAGCAGTACCCCGGTGGCTAGCGGGGACACCGGGGAGCTGTTTTTT.

The V gene is TRBV10-3, the J gene TRBJ1-4; D unclear. The V end lost 0 bases, the J end lost 8 bases, and 16 bases lay between the germline ends. Germline values: CDR1 ENHRY, CDR2 SYGVKD. This CDR3 has 16 residues. The CDR3, as DNA: TGTGCCATCAGTGAGTCGGGAATTCTAGGGCCCGAAAAACTGTTTTTT. It codes for CAISESGILGPEKLFF.

The chain links TRBV30 to TRBJ2-3; 8 nucleotides line up with TRBD1. The V gene end was trimmed by 5 bases and the J gene end by 0 bases; junction bases not matched to a gene: 10. Germline V gives CDR1 GTSNPN, CDR2 SVGIG (reference sequence). The CDR3 sequence is 16 residues long. The CDR3 nucleotides read TGTGCCTGGTGTCAGGGGGCTGGAGGGAGCACAGATACGCAGTATTTT. Encoded protein: CAWCQGAGGSTDTQYF.

This clonotype appeared a few times. CDR3 nucleotides: TGCGCCAGCAGCCAAGAAGGGACGGGGTACGAAAAACTGTTTTTT. Translation: CASSQEGTGYEKLFF. The chain has TRBV4-1 and TRBJ1-4; the D gene is possibly TRBD1 (5 bases). CDR1 MGHRA and CDR2 YSYEKL come from the germline V gene. V was clipped by 0 bases and J by 8 bases, with 13 bases between them. This CDR3 region has 15 residues.

This clonotype was observed a few times. This chain connects TRBV6-1 to TRBJ2-2; 9 bases fit TRBD1. The CDR3 loop spans 14 amino acids. CDR1 is MNHNS, CDR2 SASEGT, per germline. The V gene end was trimmed by 3 bases and the J gene end by 7 bases; junction bases not matched to a gene: 3. The CDR3 DNA is TGTGCCAGCAGTGACACAGGGGGCCTCGGGGAGCTGTTTTTT. Encoded protein: CASSDTGGLGELFF.